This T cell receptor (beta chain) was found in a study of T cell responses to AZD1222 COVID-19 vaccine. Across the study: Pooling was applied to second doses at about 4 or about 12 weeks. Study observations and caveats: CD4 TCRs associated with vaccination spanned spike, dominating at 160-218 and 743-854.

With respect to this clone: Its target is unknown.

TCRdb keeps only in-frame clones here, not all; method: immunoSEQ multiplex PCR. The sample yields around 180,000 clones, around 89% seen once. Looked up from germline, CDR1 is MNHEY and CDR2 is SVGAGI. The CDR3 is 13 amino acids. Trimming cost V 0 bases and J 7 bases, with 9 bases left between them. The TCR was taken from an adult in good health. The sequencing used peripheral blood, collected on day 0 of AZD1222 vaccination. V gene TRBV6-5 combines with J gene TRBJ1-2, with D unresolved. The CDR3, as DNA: TGTGCCAGCAGTTACTCGCGGGGATTTGGCTACACCTTC. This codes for CASSYSRGFGYTF.